This T cell receptor (beta chain) was sequenced for a study of T cell repertoires in ileal Crohn's disease. Study context: Surgery for a complication: stricturing in 61%, penetrating in about 40%. Study-level results: Sorted CD8 T cells held more high-frequency clones than CD4.

The count of this clone is one. The antigen is not known. From germline, CDR1 is LNHDA and CDR2 SQIVND (reference sequence). This CDR3 spans 13 amino acids. The junction had 3 bases not matched to a gene; V was cut back by 8 bases and J by 4 bases. Here immunoSEQ multiplex PCR was the method, and the copy in TCRdb shows in-frame clones only, minus some. The sample lists around 3,400 clones, more than 85% occurring once. The time point was: inflamed ileum from the surgical specimen. The sequence was obtained from an adult with Crohn's disease. The sample taken for sequencing was ileal tissue. V and J are TRBV19 and TRBJ1-5; TRBD1 agrees at 9 bases. The CDR3 sequence: CASAGTGNQPQHF. The CDR3 DNA is TGTGCCAGTGCGGGGACAGGGAATCAGCCCCAGCATTTT.